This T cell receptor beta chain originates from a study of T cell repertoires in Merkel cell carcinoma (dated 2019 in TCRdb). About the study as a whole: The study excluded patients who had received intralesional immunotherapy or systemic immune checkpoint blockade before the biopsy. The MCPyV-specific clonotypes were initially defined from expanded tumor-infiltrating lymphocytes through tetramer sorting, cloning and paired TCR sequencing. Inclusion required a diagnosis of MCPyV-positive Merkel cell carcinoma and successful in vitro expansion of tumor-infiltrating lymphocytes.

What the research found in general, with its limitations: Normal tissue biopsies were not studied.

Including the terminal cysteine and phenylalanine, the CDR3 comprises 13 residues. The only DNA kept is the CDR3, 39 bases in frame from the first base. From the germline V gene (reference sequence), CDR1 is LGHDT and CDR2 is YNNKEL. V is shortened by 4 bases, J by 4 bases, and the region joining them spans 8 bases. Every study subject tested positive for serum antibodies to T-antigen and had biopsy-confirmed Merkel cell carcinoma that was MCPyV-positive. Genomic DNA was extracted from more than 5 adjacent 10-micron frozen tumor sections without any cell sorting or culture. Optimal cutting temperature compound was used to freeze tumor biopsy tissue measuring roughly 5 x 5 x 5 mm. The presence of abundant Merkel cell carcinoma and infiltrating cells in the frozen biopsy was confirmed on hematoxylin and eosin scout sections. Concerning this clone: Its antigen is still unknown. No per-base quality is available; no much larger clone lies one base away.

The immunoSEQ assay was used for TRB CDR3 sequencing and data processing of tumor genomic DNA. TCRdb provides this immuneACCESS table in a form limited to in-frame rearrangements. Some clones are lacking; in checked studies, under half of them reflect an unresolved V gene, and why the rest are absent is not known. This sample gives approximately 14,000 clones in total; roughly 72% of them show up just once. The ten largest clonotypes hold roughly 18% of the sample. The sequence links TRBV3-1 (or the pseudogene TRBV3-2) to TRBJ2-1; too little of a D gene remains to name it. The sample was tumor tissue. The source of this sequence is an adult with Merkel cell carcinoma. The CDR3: CASSPPLYNEQFF. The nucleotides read TGTGCCAGCAGCCCCCCACTTTACAATGAGCAGTTCTTC.